The rows below give T cell receptor beta chains drawn from one sample of a study of T cell changes during pregnancy in multiple sclerosis. Clones were read by immunoSEQ multiplex PCR, and TCRdb kept only the in-frame ones, dropping some. The sample shows about 67,000 clones, approximately 92% of them seen only once. The source material was peripheral blood, sampled in the first trimester of pregnancy. The receptors shown here come from a female donor with multiple sclerosis, enrolled in a pregnancy study. CDR3s include the opening cysteine and the closing phenylalanine or tryptophan. Fields, in order: clone size, V gene, J gene, D gene, CDR3 DNA, CDR3 protein. A D gene is named only where the DNA matches it firmly. Clone size is given for some rows only: seen once, a few or many times, or a class if the clone is expanded.

clone_size: .; v_call: TRBV28; j_call: TRBJ2-7; d_call: .; cdr3_nt: TGTGCCAGCAGTCCCCCGGTGTCATCCTACGAGCAGTACTTC; cdr3_aa: CASSPPVSSYEQYF
clone_size: .; v_call: TRBV5-4; j_call: TRBJ2-1; d_call: TRBD2; cdr3_nt: TGTGCCAGCAGCTCGGGACGGACTAGCGGGGGGCCCACGGAGCAGTTCTTC; cdr3_aa: CASSSGRTSGGPTEQFF
clone_size: .; v_call: TRBV5-4; j_call: TRBJ2-1; d_call: TRBD2; cdr3_nt: TGTGCCAGCAGCGAAGTAGCGGGAGCCTACAATGAGCAGTTCTTC; cdr3_aa: CASSEVAGAYNEQFF
clone_size: .; v_call: TRBV6-1; j_call: TRBJ1-1; d_call: .; cdr3_nt: TGTGCCAGCAGCTTAGACACTGAAGCTTTCTTT; cdr3_aa: CASSLDTEAFF
clone_size: .; v_call: TRBV2; j_call: TRBJ1-5; d_call: TRBD1; cdr3_nt: TGTGCCAGCAGTACCGGGACAGAGGCACCATATAGCAATCAGCCCCAGCATTTT; cdr3_aa: CASSTGTEAPYSNQPQHF
clone_size: .; v_call: TRBV11-1; j_call: TRBJ2-1; d_call: TRBD2; cdr3_nt: TGTGCCAGCAGCCTAGCGGGAGGGCCTTATGCCTACAATGAGCAGTTCTTC; cdr3_aa: CASSLAGGPYAYNEQFF
clone_size: .; v_call: TRBV5-1; j_call: TRBJ1-4; d_call: TRBD1; cdr3_nt: TGCGCCAGCAGCCTCGGGACAGGGGAGGAAAAACTGTTTTTT; cdr3_aa: CASSLGTGEEKLFF
clone_size: .; v_call: TRBV5-1; j_call: TRBJ1-3; d_call: TRBD1; cdr3_nt: TGCGCCAGCAGCTTAGCCGGGACAGGGACTGGAAACACCATATATTTT; cdr3_aa: CASSLAGTGTGNTIYF
clone_size: .; v_call: TRBV11-1; j_call: TRBJ2-3; d_call: .; cdr3_nt: TGTGCCAGCAGCCCCCGGACTCGCCACAGAATGACTAATACAGATACGCAGTATTTT; cdr3_aa: CASSPRTRHRMTNTDTQYF
clone_size: .; v_call: TRBV7-7; j_call: TRBJ2-5; d_call: .; cdr3_nt: TGTGCCAGCAGCTTATCCCCCAGGGAGACCCAGTACTTC; cdr3_aa: CASSLSPRETQYF
clone_size: .; v_call: TRBV19; j_call: TRBJ2-2; d_call: TRBD1; cdr3_nt: TGTGCCAGTAGTACGTGGACAGGGCTTGGCACCGGGGAGCTGTTTTTT; cdr3_aa: CASSTWTGLGTGELFF
clone_size: .; v_call: TRBV18; j_call: TRBJ1-1; d_call: .; cdr3_nt: TGTGCCAGCTCAGACGAGATGGGGCCCCCGATCTCTGAAGCTTTCTTT; cdr3_aa: CASSDEMGPPISEAFF
clone_size: .; v_call: TRBV30; j_call: TRBJ1-2; d_call: TRBD1; cdr3_nt: TGTGCCTGGGGACAGGGGCACTATGGCTACACCTTC; cdr3_aa: CAWGQGHYGYTF
clone_size: .; v_call: TRBV5-1; j_call: TRBJ1-4; d_call: TRBD1; cdr3_nt: TGCGCCAGCAGCCCCGCCGCCCCTGGGACAGGGGAAAAACTGTTTTTT; cdr3_aa: CASSPAAPGTGEKLFF
clone_size: .; v_call: TRBV9; j_call: TRBJ2-3; d_call: .; cdr3_nt: TGTGCCAGCAGCCCTAAAACGGGTGGAGATACGCAGTATTTT; cdr3_aa: CASSPKTGGDTQYF
clone_size: .; v_call: TRBV10-1; j_call: TRBJ2-1; d_call: .; cdr3_nt: TGCGCCAGCAGTGAGGCAGGAGCGGTGAATGAGCAGTTCTTC; cdr3_aa: CASSEAGAVNEQFF
clone_size: .; v_call: TRBV27; j_call: TRBJ1-5; d_call: .; cdr3_nt: TGTGCCAGCAGTAAGTTCTACGGCAATCAGCCCCAGCATTTT; cdr3_aa: CASSKFYGNQPQHF
clone_size: .; v_call: TRBV7-9; j_call: TRBJ2-3; d_call: TRBD2; cdr3_nt: TGTGCCAGCAGCTTAGGAGGACTAGCAGGAGATACGCAGTATTTT; cdr3_aa: CASSLGGLAGDTQYF
clone_size: once; v_call: TRBV5-1; j_call: TRBJ2-5; d_call: TRBD2; cdr3_nt: TGCGCCAGCAGCTGGATAGCGGGGGGCGAGACCCAGTACTTC; cdr3_aa: CASSWIAGGETQYF
clone_size: .; v_call: TRBV15; j_call: TRBJ1-3; d_call: .; cdr3_nt: TGTGCCACCAGCAGAGATTTGGGAGCGGGAAACACCATATATTTT; cdr3_aa: CATSRDLGAGNTIYF
clone_size: .; v_call: TRBV7-3; j_call: TRBJ2-2; d_call: .; cdr3_nt: TGTGCCAGCAGCCCCGGACTGGGCACCGGGGAGCTGTTTTTT; cdr3_aa: CASSPGLGTGELFF
clone_size: once; v_call: TRBV27; j_call: TRBJ1-1; d_call: .; cdr3_nt: TGTGCCAGCAGTTTTTTGAGGTCTAGGAACACTGAAGCTTTCTTT; cdr3_aa: CASSFLRSRNTEAFF
clone_size: .; v_call: TRBV27; j_call: TRBJ1-3; d_call: .; cdr3_nt: TGTGCCAGCAGTTCCTCATCGGGTGGTGGAAACACCATATATTTT; cdr3_aa: CASSSSSGGGNTIYF
clone_size: .; v_call: TRBV28; j_call: TRBJ1-5; d_call: .; cdr3_nt: TGTGCCAGCAGTTTATATGTCGGACAGCAAAATCAGCCCCAGCATTTT; cdr3_aa: CASSLYVGQQNQPQHF